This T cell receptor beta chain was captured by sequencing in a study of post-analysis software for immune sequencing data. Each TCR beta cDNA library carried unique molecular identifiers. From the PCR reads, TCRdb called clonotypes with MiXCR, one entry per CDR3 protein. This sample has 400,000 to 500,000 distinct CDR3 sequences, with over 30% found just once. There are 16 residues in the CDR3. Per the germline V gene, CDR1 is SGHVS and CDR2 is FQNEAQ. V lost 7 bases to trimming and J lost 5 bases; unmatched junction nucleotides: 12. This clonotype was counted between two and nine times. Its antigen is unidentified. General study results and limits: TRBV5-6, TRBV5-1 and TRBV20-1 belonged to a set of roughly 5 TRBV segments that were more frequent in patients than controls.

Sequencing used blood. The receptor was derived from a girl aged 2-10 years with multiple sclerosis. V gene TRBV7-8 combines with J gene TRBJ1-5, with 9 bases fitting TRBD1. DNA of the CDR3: TGTGCCAGCAACCCCTGGGGGGGACAGGGCTATCAGCCCCAGCATTTT. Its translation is CASNPWGGQGYQPQHF.